The TCR beta chain under discussion was sequenced for a study of CD8 T cells in Susac syndrome. This CDR3 has 11 residues. Per the germline V gene, CDR1 is MGHRA and CDR2 is YSYEKL. V dropped 4 bases and J dropped 4 bases, with 2 bases sitting between them. Sequencing targeted TCR beta in T cells from blood (CD8+ and CD4+). Random hexamers were used to reverse transcribe the RNA input (about 0.5 to 1 ug). The immunoSEQ assay covered 54 Vbeta and 13 Jbeta segments for CDR3. MiXCR, applied by TCRdb to the immunoSEQ multiplex PCR reads, yields one record per CDR3 protein. The table records 75,000 to 100,000 distinct CDR3 sequences, just under 95% of them present only once.

The chain has TRBV4-1 and TRBJ2-1; D ambiguous. The source of this sequence is a human donor in good health. Sequencing input: CD8+ T cells from PBMCs. The CDR3 loop reads CASSRYNEQFF. As DNA, the CDR3 is TGCGCCAGCAGCCGTTACAATGAGCAGTTCTTC.